This TCR beta chain was identified in a study of technical replicates of blood from a handful of donors. Germline V lookup: CDR1 SGHNT, CDR2 YYREEE (reference sequence). The CDR3 sequence is 14 residues long. Losses at the gene ends were 0 bases for V and 5 bases for J; bases not matched to a gene: 0. As to this clone: This sample includes further DNA sequences coding for the same CDR3.

Sequencing was performed with immunoSEQ multiplex PCR; in TCRdb, only in-frame clones are kept and a portion is missing. The table has 85,000 to 100,000 clones, 95% seen once. J is TRBJ2-7 and V is TRBV5-4; TRBD2 aligns across 12 bases. The source of this sequence is a human donor in good health. The material sequenced was T cells isolated from PBMCs. CDR3 sequence: CASSLGLAGDEQYF. In DNA form, the CDR3 reads TGTGCCAGCAGCTTGGGACTAGCGGGAGACGAGCAGTACTTC.